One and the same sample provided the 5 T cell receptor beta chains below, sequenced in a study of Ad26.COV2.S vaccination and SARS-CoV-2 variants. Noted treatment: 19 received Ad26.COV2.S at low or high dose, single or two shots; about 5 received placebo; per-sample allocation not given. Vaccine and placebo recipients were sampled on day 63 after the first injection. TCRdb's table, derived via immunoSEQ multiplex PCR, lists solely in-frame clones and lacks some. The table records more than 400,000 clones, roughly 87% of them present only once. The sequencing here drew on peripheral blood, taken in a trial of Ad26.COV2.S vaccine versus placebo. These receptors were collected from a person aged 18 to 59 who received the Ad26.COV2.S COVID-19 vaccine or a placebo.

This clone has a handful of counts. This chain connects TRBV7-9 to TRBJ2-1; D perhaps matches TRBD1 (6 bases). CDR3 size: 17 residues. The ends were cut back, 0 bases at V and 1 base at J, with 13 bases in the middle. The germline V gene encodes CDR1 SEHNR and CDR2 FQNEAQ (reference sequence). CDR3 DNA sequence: TGTGCCAGCAGCTTAGCGGGGACACCGAAATCCTACAATGAGCAGTTCTTC. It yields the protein CASSLAGTPKSYNEQFF. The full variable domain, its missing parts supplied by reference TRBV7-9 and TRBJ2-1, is DTGVSQNPRHKITKRGQNVTFRCDPISEHNRLYWYRQTLGQGPEFLTYFQNEAQLEKSRLLSDRFSAERPKGSFSTLEIQRTEQGDSAMYLCASSLAGTPKSYNEQFFGPGTRLTVL.

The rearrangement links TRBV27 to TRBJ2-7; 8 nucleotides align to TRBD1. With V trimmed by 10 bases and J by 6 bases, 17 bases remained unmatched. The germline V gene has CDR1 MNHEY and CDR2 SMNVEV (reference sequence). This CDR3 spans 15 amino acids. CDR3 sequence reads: CATSPGTGGKVEQYF. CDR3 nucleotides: TGTGCCACCTCCCCGGGAACAGGGGGAAAGGTCGAGCAGTACTTC.

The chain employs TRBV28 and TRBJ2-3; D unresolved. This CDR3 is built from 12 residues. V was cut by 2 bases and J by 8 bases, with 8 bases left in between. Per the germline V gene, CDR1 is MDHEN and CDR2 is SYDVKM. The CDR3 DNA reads TGTGCCAGCAGTTTACTATGGAGTACGCAGTATTTT. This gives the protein CASSLLWSTQYF.

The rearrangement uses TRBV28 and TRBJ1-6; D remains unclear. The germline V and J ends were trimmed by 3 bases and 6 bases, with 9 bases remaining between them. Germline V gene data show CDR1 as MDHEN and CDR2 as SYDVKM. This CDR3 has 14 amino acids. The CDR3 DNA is TGTGCCAGCAGTTTGCCCGGGTTTAATTCACCCCTCCACTTT. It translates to CASSLPGFNSPLHF.

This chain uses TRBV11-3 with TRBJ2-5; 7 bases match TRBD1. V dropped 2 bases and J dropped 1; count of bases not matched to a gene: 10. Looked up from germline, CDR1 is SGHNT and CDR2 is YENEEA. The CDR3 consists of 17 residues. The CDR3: CASSLRSRSGGQETQYF. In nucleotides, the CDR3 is TGTGCCAGCAGCTTACGAAGTCGGTCAGGGGGCCAAGAGACCCAGTACTTC.